The 27 T cell receptor beta chains presented below share a single source sample, sequenced in a study of blood T cell repertoires in COVID-19. Profiling relied on immunoSEQ multiplex PCR, and the TCRdb table lists in-frame clones only, not all of them. The sample shows around 99,000 clones, more than 70% of them seen only once. The material sequenced was peripheral blood. The receptor set was obtained from a human donor in a cohort sampled during active COVID-19.

The rearrangement joins TRBV6-5 to TRBJ1-5; D is ambiguous. Trimming pared 6 bases from V and 1 base from J, leaving 4 bases between. CDR1 and CDR2 (germline): MNHEY, SVGAGI. The CDR3 extends over 12 amino acids. CDR3 sequence: CASRESNQPQHF. CDR3 sequence (DNA): TGTGCCAGCAGGGAGAGCAATCAGCCCCAGCATTTT.

The chain recombines TRBV19 with TRBJ2-1, with D perhaps TRBD2 (6 bases). The germline V gene encodes CDR1 LNHDA and CDR2 SQIVND (reference sequence). The CDR3 is 17 residues long. V lost 5 bases and J lost 0, with 17 bases in between. CDR3 DNA: TGTGCCAGTAGTCCCCCGGAGGGCACGAGCTCCTACAATGAGCAGTTCTTC. Protein: CASSPPEGTSSYNEQFF.

J is TRBJ1-1 and V is TRBV18; 7 nucleotides match TRBD1. The CDR3 extends over 15 amino acids. CDR1 KGHSH and CDR2 LQKENI come from the germline V gene. V dropped 0 bases and J dropped 3; count of bases not matched to a gene: 4. CDR3: CASSPPGRGDTEAFF. The CDR3 DNA is TGTGCCAGCTCACCACCGGGCAGGGGGGACACTGAAGCTTTCTTT.

Notes on this clone: Mismatch with germline at one junction end may stem from a read error. The V gene is TRBV7-7, the J gene TRBJ2-1; 8 bases agree with TRBD2. Germline assignment: CDR1 SSHAT and CDR2 FNYEAQ (reference sequence). CDR3 length: 15 amino acids. The DNA for the CDR3 is TGTGCTAGCAGCTTAGGTGCTAGCGGGCAGAATGAGCAGTTCTTC. Translation gives CASSLGASGQNEQFF. The full variable domain, in which reference TRBV7-7 and TRBJ2-1 provide the parts outside the CDR3, is GAGVSQSPRYKVTKRGQDVTLRCDPISSHATLYWYQQALGQGPEFLTYFNYEAQPDKSGLPSDRFSAERPEGSISTLTIQRTEQRDSAMYRCASSLGASGQNEQFFGPGTRLTVL.

There are a few counts of this clone. For the CDR3, the DNA is TGTGCCAGCAGCCAACTAGCGGAGACCACAGATACGCAGTATTTT. Its protein is CASSQLAETTDTQYF. The V and J genes are TRBV28 and TRBJ2-3; 8 bases are a match to TRBD2. The CDR3 is made up of 15 amino acids. Trimming cost V 6 bases and J 2 bases; bases outside gene matches: 7. Germline V CDR1 and CDR2: MDHEN, SYDVKM.

The chain uses TRBV6-2 or TRBV6-3 and TRBJ2-7; 7 bases are a match to TRBD1. The CDR3 is 15 amino acids. V shed 4 bases and J 3 bases; nucleotides not matched to a gene: 9. Germline values: CDR1 MNHEY, CDR2 SVGEGT. This CDR3 is CASSLTGPTFYEQYV. DNA for the CDR3: TGTGCCAGCAGTTTGACAGGGCCGACCTTCTACGAGCAGTACGTC.

This rearrangement joins TRBV4-1 to TRBJ1-5, with TRBD1 as a possible D gene (6 bases). The CDR3 consists of 16 residues. V was cut by 0 bases and J by 5 bases, with 14 bases left in between. The germline CDR1 and CDR2 sequences are MGHRA and YSYEKL. CDR3 DNA: TGCGCCAGCAGCCAAGATCTGAACAGGGCCGATCAGCCCCAGCATTTT. As protein: CASSQDLNRADQPQHF.

The rearrangement links TRBV18 to TRBJ2-3; D ambiguous. The CDR3 contains 12 residues. Trimming removed 3 bases at V and 6 bases at J, with 7 bases between. Looked up from germline, CDR1 is KGHSH and CDR2 is LQKENI. The CDR3 spells CASSPPGDTQYF. CDR3 coding DNA: TGTGCCAGCTCACCCCCCGGGGATACGCAGTATTTT.

This clone was seen more than once but under ten times. This chain connects TRBV6-5 to TRBJ2-7; 7 bases agree with TRBD2. The CDR3 extends over 14 amino acids. In germline, CDR1 is MNHEY, CDR2 SVGAGI. V lost 7 bases, J lost 6 bases, and 12 bases stayed unmatched. DNA of the CDR3: TGTGCCAGCACGCCCGGGGGAGGGCCCGGCGAGCAGTACGTC. Translation gives CASTPGGGPGEQYV.

The genes are TRBV7-2 and TRBJ2-7; 10 bases fit TRBD2. Per the germline V gene, CDR1 is SGHTA and CDR2 is FQGNSA. Losses at the gene ends were 3 bases for V and 6 bases for J; bases not matched to a gene: 11. The CDR3 extends over 16 amino acids. CDR3 in DNA: TGTGCCAGCAGCTTTGCCCCGAGCGGGAGGGCTTTCGAGCAGTACTTC. The encoded protein is CASSFAPSGRAFEQYF. Variable domain in full (rest from reference TRBV7-2 and TRBJ2-7): GAGVSQSPSNKVTEKGKDVELRCDPISGHTALYWYRQSLGQGLEFLIYFQGNSAPDKSGLPSDRFSAERTGGSVSTLTIQRTQQEDSAVYLCASSFAPSGRAFEQYFGPGTRLTVT.

This chain uses TRBV7-3 with TRBJ2-6, with 10 positions matching TRBD1. Looked up from germline, CDR1 is SGHTA and CDR2 is FQGTGA. This CDR3 contains 17 residues. V lost 5 bases, J lost 0 bases, and 4 bases stayed unmatched. In nucleotides, the CDR3 is TGTGCCAGCAGCACCCGACAGGGGGCCTCTGGGGCCAACGTCCTGACTTTC. Amino acid sequence: CASSTRQGASGANVLTF.

This chain joins TRBV24-1 and TRBJ2-2; TRBD2 matches at 10 bases. After removal of 8 bases from V and 6 bases from J, the junction contained 5 bases not matched to a gene. Germline loops: CDR1 KGHDR, CDR2 SFDVKD. This CDR3 contains 14 residues. The CDR3 reads CATNLAGGSGELFF. CDR3 nucleotide sequence: TGTGCCACCAATTTAGCGGGAGGATCCGGGGAGCTGTTTTTT.

This chain connects TRBV7-9 to TRBJ1-2, with 7 nucleotides matching TRBD1. J gave up 0 bases and V 4 bases, and 8 bases lay outside the gene matches. CDR3 size: 16 residues. Germline loops: CDR1 SEHNR, CDR2 FQNEAQ (reference sequence). DNA for the CDR3: TGTGCCAGCAGCTGGGACAGACAACCGGCTAACTATGGCTACACCTTC. Translating gives CASSWDRQPANYGYTF.

J is TRBJ1-6 and V is TRBV5-4; 11 bases line up with TRBD1. The CDR3 has 15 residues. J lost 9 bases, V lost 4 bases, and 6 bases had no gene match. Germline assignment: CDR1 SGHNT and CDR2 YYREEE (reference sequence). CDR3 amino acids: CASSPRTGGFSPLHF. The CDR3 DNA reads as TGTGCCAGCAGCCCCCGGACAGGGGGCTTTTCACCCCTCCACTTT.

This chain uses TRBV6-2 or TRBV6-3 with TRBJ2-1; TRBD1 is a possible D gene (5 bases). Germline values: CDR1 MNHEY, CDR2 SVGEGT. V was pared by 0 bases and J by 0 bases, with 9 bases between. The CDR3 has 16 amino acids. In nucleotides, the CDR3 is TGTGCCAGCAGTTACTCGGGGCCGGGCTCCTACAATGAGCAGTTCTTC. Its protein product is CASSYSGPGSYNEQFF.

This clone occurred once. The rearrangement joins TRBV3-1 (or the pseudogene TRBV3-2) to TRBJ1-2; the D is unclear. Germline CDR1 LGHDT, CDR2 YNNKEL (reference sequence). There are 14 residues in the CDR3. V gave up 4 bases and J gave up 2 bases, with 11 bases separating them. The CDR3 loop reads CASSRGFSNYGYTF. CDR3 bases: TGTGCCAGCAGCCGCGGGTTTTCGAACTATGGCTACACCTTC.

The table lists this clone with a count of one. The chain uses TRBV6-2 or TRBV6-3 and TRBJ2-1; 10 nucleotides match TRBD2. Germline CDR1 MNHEY, CDR2 SVGEGT. This CDR3 spans 18 amino acids. The V segment lost 0 bases and the J segment 0 bases; nucleotides outside the gene matches: 5. CDR3 nucleotides: TGTGCCAGCAGTTACTCCCTAGCGGGAGTGTCCTCCTACAATGAGCAGTTCTTC. Translated: CASSYSLAGVSSYNEQFF.

The V and J genes are TRBV10-3 and TRBJ2-3; TRBD2 agrees at 12 bases. The CDR3 has 16 residues. Germline V gives CDR1 ENHRY, CDR2 SYGVKD. Trimming took 5 bases from V and 0 from J; bases not matched to a gene: 3. The DNA for the CDR3 is TGTGCCATCAGTCCTAGCGGGAGGGTTAGCACAGATACGCAGTATTTT. Amino acid sequence: CAISPSGRVSTDTQYF.

The chain carries TRBV9 and TRBJ2-5; 9 bases are a match to TRBD2. The V segment lost 0 bases and the J segment 2 bases; nucleotides outside the gene matches: 5. The germline gives CDR1 SGDLS, CDR2 YYNGEE. The CDR3 has 16 residues. In DNA form, the CDR3 reads TGTGCCAGCAGCGTAGGGATAGCGGGGGTACAAGAGACCCAGTACTTC. Its protein is CASSVGIAGVQETQYF.

This sequence joins TRBV28 and TRBJ2-2, with D perhaps matching TRBD1 (6 bases). Germline lookup yields CDR1 MDHEN and CDR2 SYDVKM. Trimming removed 6 bases from V and 3 bases from J, with 17 bases in between. The length of the CDR3 is 16 residues. The CDR3: CASRPTGNADTGELFF. CDR3 sequence (DNA): TGTGCCAGCAGACCGACAGGCAACGCGGACACCGGGGAGCTGTTTTTT.

The rearrangement uses TRBV7-8 and TRBJ1-2, with TRBD1 matching 10 bases. V gave up 5 bases and J gave up 8 bases; unmatched junction bases: 8. The germline gives CDR1 SGHVS, CDR2 FQNEAQ. The CDR3 consists of 14 residues. The CDR3 DNA is TGTGCCAGCAGCCCAAGACAGGGGGCGGAAGGCTACACCTTC. Amino acid sequence: CASSPRQGAEGYTF.

The V and J genes are TRBV27 and TRBJ1-2, with D tentatively TRBD1 (5 bases). The CDR3 has 13 amino acids. CDR1 and CDR2 from the germline V gene are MNHEY and SMNVEV (reference sequence). V was shortened by 0 bases and J by 4 bases, with 6 bases between the two germline ends. CDR3 bases: TGTGCCAGCAGTTTATCCCAGGGCTATGGCTACACCTTC. Amino acid sequence: CASSLSQGYGYTF.

The chain recombines TRBV7-8 with TRBJ2-3, with TRBD2 matching over 9 bases. Germline V gene sequence: CDR1 SGHVS, CDR2 FQNEAQ. The CDR3 loop spans 16 amino acids. V was clipped by 9 bases and J by 4 bases; unmatched bases: 14. Here the CDR3 DNA reads TGTGCCAGTACTCACGGTGGCGGGGGGGTCTCAGATACGCAGTATTTT. Amino acids: CASTHGGGGVSDTQYF. Looking up the rest from reference TRBV7-8 and TRBJ2-3 gives the full variable domain: GAGVSQSPRYKVAKRGQDVALRCDPISGHVSLFWYQQALGQGPEFLTYFQNEAQLDKSGLPSDRFFAERPEGSVSTLKIQRTQQEDSAVYLCASTHGGGGVSDTQYFGPGTRLTVL.

The chain combines TRBV6-2 or TRBV6-3 with TRBJ2-7, with TRBD2 matching 14 bases. The V gene end was trimmed by 1 base and the J gene end by 7 bases; junction bases not matched to a gene: 6. CDR1 is MNHEY and CDR2 is SVGEGT in the germline V gene. This CDR3 contains 16 residues. The CDR3 loop reads CASSYLGLAGVEEQYF. The CDR3 DNA reads TGTGCCAGCAGTTACTTGGGACTAGCGGGAGTTGAAGAGCAGTACTTC.

CDR3 bases: TGTGCCAGCAGCTTACTCCGGGACAGGGGTATGAACACTGAAGCTTTCTTT. Translation gives CASSLLRDRGMNTEAFF. This chain uses TRBV11-3 with TRBJ1-1, with TRBD1 identical over 10 bases. This CDR3 has 17 amino acids. The J segment lost 0 bases and the V segment lost 2 bases, leaving 6 bases of the junction unmatched. Germline lookup yields CDR1 SGHNT and CDR2 YENEEA.

The chain has TRBV29-1 and TRBJ2-1; the D is unclear. Germline V gene lookup returns CDR1 SQVTM and CDR2 ANQGSEA. CDR3 length: 11 residues. V gave up 6 bases and J gave up 4 bases, with 7 bases separating them. The CDR3 bases are TGCAGCGTGGCCAGGTACAATGAGCAGTTCTTC. Encoded protein: CSVARYNEQFF.

This chain joins TRBV10-3 and TRBJ2-1; TRBD2 agrees at 9 bases. J gave up 1 base and V 0 bases, and 10 bases lay outside the gene matches. CDR3 size: 19 residues. Germline V CDR1 and CDR2: ENHRY, SYGVKD. CDR3 DNA: TGTGCCATCAGTGAGTCCCAGCGGGAGGATCTTTTGTCCTACAATGAGCAGTTCTTC. Protein sequence: CAISESQREDLLSYNEQFF.